This T cell receptor beta chain was captured by sequencing in a study of T cell responses to AZD1222 COVID-19 vaccine (dated by TCRdb to the early 2020s). For the wider study: A total of 230 or so trial participants underwent TCR sequencing, of whom 207 received two doses of AZD1222 and some 26 received two doses of the MenACWY control vaccine. Trial participants were enrolled by age into subgroups of 18-55, 56-69 and 70-plus years, and around 150, 28 and 57 TCR-sequenced participants, respectively, were included in these subgroups.

General findings and caveats noted by the study authors: Spike-specific TCR breadth and depth rose significantly after two AZD1222 doses compared with day 0 and with MenACWY recipients. Participants were mostly white British and included more females than males, and it was suggested by the authors that clonal diversity may have been underestimated. CD4 TCRs associated with the vaccine covered the entire spike protein, and the dominant responses were in regions 160-218 and 743-854. Because no day 14 peak-response samples were available, repertoires were characterized only after the peak T cell response. Epitopes outside the regions mutated in the B.1.351 and B.1.1.7 variants were reportedly recognized by nearly half of the unique spike-specific TCRs. Conclusions about previously exposed vaccinees are limited because only five to seven AZD1222 recipients were SARS-CoV-2 seropositive at baseline. The 56-69-year group was small, and its depth increase did not reach significance, likely because of low power.

There are 13 amino acids in the CDR3, from cysteine to phenylalanine inclusive. Only CDR3 DNA remains: 39 bases, in frame from the first base. The trim is 5 bases for V and 2 bases for J, with a gap of 8 bases between the germline ends. Per the germline V gene, SGHTA is the CDR1 and FQGNSA is the CDR2. In regard to this clone: This receptor's antigen is unknown. No much larger clonotype is one base removed from it; base qualities were not supplied.

The CDR3 regions of human TCRbeta chains were analyzed by immunosequencing. For the original study's pipeline: TCRs in the repertoires were matched against a reference library of SARS-CoV-2-specific TCRs that had been generated with the MIRA antigen-specificity platform. Breadth was defined as the fraction of unique TCRs that were SARS-CoV-2-associated, and depth was defined as the fraction of total T cells that were SARS-CoV-2-associated. Using the MIRA data, each spike-specific TCR was mapped to the spike region that the TCR reacts to and placed in a CD4 or CD8 class. Log10-transformed breadth and depth values were compared by one-way ANOVA with Sidak's multiple comparisons tests. Held by TCRdb, this immuneACCESS table contains in-frame sequences only and omits some clones. Under half of the omission traces to an unresolved V gene where checked; the cause of the rest is unknown. V and J calls and clone size are given by that table; D and trimming were obtained from the DNA. Present in this sample are approximately 88,000 clones, about nine tenths of which were seen just once. Less than 5.5% of the sample belongs to the ten largest clones.

In light of the paper, this sample's time point label describes: about 28 days (+/-7) after the second vaccine dose. AZD1222 recipients whose second dose came at about 4 weeks and those whose second dose came at about 12 weeks were combined into one group, since spike-specific TCR depth and breadth did not differ between the two schedules. Samples from vaccinated people were obtained from the UK trials COV001 and COV002, which included a single-blind randomized controlled phase 2/3 trial of AZD1222 (ChAdOx1 nCoV-19) in healthy adults. For TCRbeta chain sequencing, PBMC samples from trial participants were taken at day 0 and at day 28 after the second dose.

Recombination connected TRBV7-2 to TRBJ2-3, with no reliable assignment of the D segment. This receptor was taken from an adult who received the AZD1222 COVID-19 vaccine. The sequencing used peripheral blood, collected 28 days after the second AZD1222 dose. The CDR3 reads CASSVTYTDTQYF. The DNA reads TGTGCCAGCAGCGTAACATACACAGATACGCAGTATTTT. With all but the CDR3 taken from the reference TRBV7-2 and TRBJ2-3 genes, the full variable domain is: GAGVSQSPSNKVTEKGKDVELRCDPISGHTALYWYRQSLGQGLEFLIYFQGNSAPDKSGLPSDRFSAERTGGSVSTLTIQRTQQEDSAVYLCASSVTYTDTQYFGPGTRLTVL.